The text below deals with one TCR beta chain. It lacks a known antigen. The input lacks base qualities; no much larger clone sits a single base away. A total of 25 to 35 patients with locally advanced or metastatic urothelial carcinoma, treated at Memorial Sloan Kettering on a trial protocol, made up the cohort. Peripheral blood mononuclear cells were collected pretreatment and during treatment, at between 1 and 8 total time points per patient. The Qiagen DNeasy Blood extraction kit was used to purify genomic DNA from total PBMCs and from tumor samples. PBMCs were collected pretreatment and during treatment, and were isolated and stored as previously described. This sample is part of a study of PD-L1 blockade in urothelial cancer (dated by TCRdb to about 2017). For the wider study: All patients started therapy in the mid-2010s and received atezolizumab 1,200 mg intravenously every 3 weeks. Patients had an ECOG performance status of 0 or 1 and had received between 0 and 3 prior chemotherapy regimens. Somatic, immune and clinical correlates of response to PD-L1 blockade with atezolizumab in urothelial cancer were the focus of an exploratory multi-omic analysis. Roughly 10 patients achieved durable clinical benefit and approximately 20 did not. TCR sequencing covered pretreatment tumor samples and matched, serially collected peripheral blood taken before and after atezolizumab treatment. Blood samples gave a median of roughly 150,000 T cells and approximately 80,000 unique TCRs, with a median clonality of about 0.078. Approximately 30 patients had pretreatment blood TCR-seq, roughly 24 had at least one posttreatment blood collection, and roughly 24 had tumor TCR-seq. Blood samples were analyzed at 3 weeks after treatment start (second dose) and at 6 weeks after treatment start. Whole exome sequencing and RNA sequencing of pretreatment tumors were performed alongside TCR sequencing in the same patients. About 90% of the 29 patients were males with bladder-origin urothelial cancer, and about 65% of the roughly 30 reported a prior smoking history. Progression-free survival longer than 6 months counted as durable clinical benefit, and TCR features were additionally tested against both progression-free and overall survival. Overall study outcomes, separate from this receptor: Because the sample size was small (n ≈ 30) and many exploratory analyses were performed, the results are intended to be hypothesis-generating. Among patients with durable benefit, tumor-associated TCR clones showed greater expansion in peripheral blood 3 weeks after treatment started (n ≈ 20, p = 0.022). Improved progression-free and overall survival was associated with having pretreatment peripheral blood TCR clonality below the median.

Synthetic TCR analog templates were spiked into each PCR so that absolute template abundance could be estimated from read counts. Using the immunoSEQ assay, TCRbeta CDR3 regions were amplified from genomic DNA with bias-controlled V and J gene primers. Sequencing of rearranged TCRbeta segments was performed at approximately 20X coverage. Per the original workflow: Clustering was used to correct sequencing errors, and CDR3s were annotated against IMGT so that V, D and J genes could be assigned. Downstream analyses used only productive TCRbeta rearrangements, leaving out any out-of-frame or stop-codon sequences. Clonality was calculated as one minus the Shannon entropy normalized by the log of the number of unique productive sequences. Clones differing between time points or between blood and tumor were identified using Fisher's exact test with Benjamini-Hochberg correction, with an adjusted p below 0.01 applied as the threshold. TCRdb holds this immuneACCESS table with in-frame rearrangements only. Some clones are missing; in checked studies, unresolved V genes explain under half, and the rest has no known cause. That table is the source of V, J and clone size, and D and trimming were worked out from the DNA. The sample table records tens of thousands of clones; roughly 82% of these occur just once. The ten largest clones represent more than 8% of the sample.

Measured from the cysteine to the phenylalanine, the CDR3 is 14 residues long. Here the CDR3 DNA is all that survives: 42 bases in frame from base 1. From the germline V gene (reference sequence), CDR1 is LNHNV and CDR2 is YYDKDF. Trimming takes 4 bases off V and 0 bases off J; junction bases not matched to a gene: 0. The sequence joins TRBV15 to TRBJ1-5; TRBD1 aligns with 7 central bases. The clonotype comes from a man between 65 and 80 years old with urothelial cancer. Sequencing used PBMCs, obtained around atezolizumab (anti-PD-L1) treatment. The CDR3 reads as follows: CATSNRGSNQPQHF. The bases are TGTGCCACCAGCAACAGGGGTAGCAATCAGCCCCAGCATTTT.